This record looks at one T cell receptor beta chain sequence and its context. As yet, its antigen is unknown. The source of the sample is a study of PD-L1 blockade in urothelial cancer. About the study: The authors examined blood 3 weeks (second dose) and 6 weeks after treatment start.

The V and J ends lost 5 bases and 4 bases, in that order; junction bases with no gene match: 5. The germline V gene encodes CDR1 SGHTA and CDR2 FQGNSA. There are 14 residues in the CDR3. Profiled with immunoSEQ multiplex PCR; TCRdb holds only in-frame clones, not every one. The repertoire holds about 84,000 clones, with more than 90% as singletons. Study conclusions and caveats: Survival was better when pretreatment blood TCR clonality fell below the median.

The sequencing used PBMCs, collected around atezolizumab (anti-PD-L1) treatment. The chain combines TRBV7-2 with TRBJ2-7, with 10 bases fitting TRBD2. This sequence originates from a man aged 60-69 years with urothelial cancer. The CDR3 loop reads CASSQLAGPYEQYF. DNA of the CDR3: TGTGCCAGCAGCCAACTAGCGGGACCTTACGAGCAGTACTTC.